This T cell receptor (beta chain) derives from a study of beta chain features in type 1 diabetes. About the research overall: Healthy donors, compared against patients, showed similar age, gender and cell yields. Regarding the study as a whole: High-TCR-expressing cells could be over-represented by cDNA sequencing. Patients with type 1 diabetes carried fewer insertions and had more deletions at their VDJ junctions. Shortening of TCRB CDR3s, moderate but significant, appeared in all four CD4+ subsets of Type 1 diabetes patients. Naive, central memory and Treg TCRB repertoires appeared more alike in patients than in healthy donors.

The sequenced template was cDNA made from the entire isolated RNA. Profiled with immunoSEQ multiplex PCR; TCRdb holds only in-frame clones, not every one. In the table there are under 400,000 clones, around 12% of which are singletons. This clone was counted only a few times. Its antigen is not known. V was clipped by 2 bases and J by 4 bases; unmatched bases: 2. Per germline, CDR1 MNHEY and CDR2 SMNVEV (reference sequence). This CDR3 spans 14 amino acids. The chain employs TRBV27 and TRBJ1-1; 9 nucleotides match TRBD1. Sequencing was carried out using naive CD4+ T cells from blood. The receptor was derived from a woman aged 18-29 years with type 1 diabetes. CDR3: CASSLDRGVTEAFF. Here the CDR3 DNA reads TGTGCCAGCAGTTTAGACAGGGGGGTCACTGAAGCTTTCTTT.